These T cell receptor beta chains were read from a single sample in a study of blood T cell repertoires in COVID-19. Here immunoSEQ multiplex PCR was the method, and the copy in TCRdb shows in-frame clones only, minus some. There are 150,000 to 200,000 clones in the sample; less than 90% occur only once, and roughly 14% lies in the top ten. Sequencing was carried out using peripheral blood. Source of these receptors: a woman in her 70s with COVID-19, enrolled during active disease. Each CDR3 is given with its conserved first and last residue. A D gene is named only where the DNA matches it firmly. Clone size is given for some rows only: seen once, a few or many times, or a class if the clone is expanded.

CDR3: CASSPEDRAYGYTF
DNA: TGTGCCAGCTCGCCGGAGGACAGGGCCTATGGCTACACCTTC
J: TRBJ1-2
V: TRBV18
size: .
D: TRBD1

CDR3: CASSSPHYSTDTQYF
DNA: TGTGCCAGCAGTTCCCCACATTATAGCACAGATACGCAGTATTTT
J: TRBJ2-3
V: TRBV27
size: .
D: .

CDR3: CASSLSGREKLFF
DNA: TGTGCCAGCAGTTTATCCGGGAGGGAAAAACTGTTTTTT
J: TRBJ1-4
V: TRBV27
size: once
D: .

CDR3: CASSESGAADTQYF
DNA: TGTGCCAGCAGTGAATCAGGGGCTGCAGATACGCAGTATTTT
J: TRBJ2-3
V: TRBV6-4
size: .
D: .

CDR3: CASSLVGAVGELFF
DNA: TGTGCCAGCAGCTTAGTTGGTGCGGTCGGGGAGCTGTTTTTT
J: TRBJ2-2
V: TRBV7-8
size: .
D: .

CDR3: CASSYSGRGRGDGYTF
DNA: TGTGCCAGCAGTTACTCTGGAAGGGGAAGGGGTGATGGCTACACCTTC
J: TRBJ1-2
V: TRBV6-5
size: .
D: .

CDR3: CAWDPGLAGAGTGELFF
DNA: TGTGCCTGGGACCCGGGACTAGCGGGAGCGGGCACCGGGGAGCTGTTTTTT
J: TRBJ2-2
V: TRBV30
size: .
D: TRBD2

CDR3: CASTSTGIYGYTF
DNA: TGTGCCAGCACCTCGACAGGGATCTATGGCTACACCTTC
J: TRBJ1-2
V: TRBV6-5
size: .
D: TRBD1

CDR3: CASSLMRGPRATGTDTQYF
DNA: TGTGCCAGCAGCTTAATGCGGGGTCCTCGGGCCACTGGCACAGATACGCAGTATTTT
J: TRBJ2-3
V: TRBV7-2
size: .
D: .

CDR3: CASSLSPGADTQYF
DNA: TGTGCCAGCAGCTTATCCCCCGGGGCAGATACGCAGTATTTT
J: TRBJ2-3
V: TRBV7-3
size: .
D: .

CDR3: CASSYPGAYNEQFF
DNA: TGTGCCAGCAGCTACCCCGGGGCCTACAATGAGCAGTTCTTC
J: TRBJ2-1
V: TRBV13
size: .
D: .

CDR3: CASSLPGSSFHPDTQYF
DNA: TGTGCCAGCAGCTTGCCCGGTTCTTCCTTCCACCCAGATACGCAGTATTTT
J: TRBJ2-3
V: TRBV5-6
size: .
D: .

CDR3: CASSLGGEGQPQHF
DNA: TGCGCCAGCAGCTTAGGGGGGGAGGGTCAGCCCCAGCATTTT
J: TRBJ1-5
V: TRBV5-1
size: .
D: .

CDR3: CASSQLGLWETQYF
DNA: TGTGCCAGCAGTCAACTGGGACTTTGGGAGACCCAGTACTTC
J: TRBJ2-5
V: TRBV14
size: .
D: .

CDR3: CASGVTGGKAFF
DNA: TGTGCCAGCGGTGTGACAGGGGGGAAAGCTTTCTTT
J: TRBJ1-1
V: TRBV11-2
size: .
D: TRBD1

CDR3: CARSLERDRGCTDTQYF
DNA: TGTGCCAGAAGCTTAGAGAGGGACAGGGGGTGCACAGATACGCAGTATTTT
J: TRBJ2-3
V: TRBV7-5
size: once
D: .

CDR3: CASSQDRGYGYTF
DNA: TGTGCCAGCAGCCAAGATCGCGGGTATGGCTACACCTTC
J: TRBJ1-2
V: TRBV14
size: .
D: .

CDR3: CATSRGSTETGNTIYF
DNA: TGTGCCACCAGCAGGGGTTCGACAGAGACTGGAAACACCATATATTTT
J: TRBJ1-3
V: TRBV15
size: .
D: .

CDR3: CASSTGLAGGPPYEQYF
DNA: TGCGCCAGCAGCACAGGACTAGCGGGAGGGCCTCCCTACGAGCAGTACTTC
J: TRBJ2-7
V: TRBV5-1
size: once
D: TRBD2

CDR3: CASSFSGVYGYTF
DNA: TGTGCCAGCAGCTTTTCAGGGGTCTATGGCTACACCTTC
J: TRBJ1-2
V: TRBV7-2
size: .
D: .

CDR3: CASSVTALRETQYF
DNA: TGTGCCAGCAGTGTGACAGCGCTAAGGGAGACCCAGTACTTC
J: TRBJ2-5
V: TRBV25-1
size: .
D: .

CDR3: CAVTGDGANVLTF
DNA: TGTGCCGTGACAGGGGATGGGGCCAACGTCCTGACTTTC
J: TRBJ2-6
V: TRBV10-3
size: .
D: TRBD1

CDR3: CATSRDRQGVIYTF
DNA: TGTGCCACCAGCAGAGATCGGCAGGGGGTAATCTACACCTTC
J: TRBJ1-2
V: TRBV15
size: .
D: TRBD1

CDR3: CASSLGRGRVREQYF
DNA: TGTGCCAGCAGCTTAGGCAGGGGGCGGGTTCGCGAGCAGTACTTC
J: TRBJ2-7
V: TRBV7-2
size: .
D: TRBD1

CDR3: CASSQSWTSGGAQDTQYF
DNA: TGTGCCAGCAGCCAATCTTGGACTAGCGGCGGGGCACAAGATACGCAGTATTTT
J: TRBJ2-3
V: TRBV16
size: .
D: TRBD2

CDR3: CAWDSGTGGGEQYF
DNA: TGTGCCTGGGACTCCGGGACAGGGGGAGGCGAGCAGTACTTC
J: TRBJ2-7
V: TRBV30
size: .
D: TRBD1

CDR3: CASSWSGRGNIQYF
DNA: TGTGCCAGCAGCTGGAGCGGGAGGGGGAACATTCAGTACTTC
J: TRBJ2-4
V: TRBV5-6
size: .
D: TRBD2

CDR3: CASSPPWREGSQPQHF
DNA: TGTGCCAGCTCACCACCTTGGCGGGAAGGGTCTCAGCCCCAGCATTTT
J: TRBJ1-5
V: TRBV18
size: .
D: .

CDR3: CASSLQQGAADTQYF
DNA: TGTGCCAGCAGTTTGCAACAGGGGGCTGCAGATACGCAGTATTTT
J: TRBJ2-3
V: TRBV28
size: .
D: TRBD1

CDR3: CASSQRGGRARGEQYF
DNA: TGTGCCAGCAGCCAGCGGGGCGGGAGGGCCCGAGGCGAGCAGTACTTC
J: TRBJ2-7
V: TRBV3-1/TRBV3-2
size: .
D: TRBD2

CDR3: CATSRDAQGGRYEQYF
DNA: TGTGCCACCAGCAGAGACGCACAAGGCGGCCGGTACGAGCAGTACTTC
J: TRBJ2-7
V: TRBV15
size: few
D: .